This T cell receptor beta chain was captured by sequencing in a study of cytomegalovirus exposure and HLA in healthy donors. Study-level information: In a previous analysis, approximately 110 million unique TCR beta sequences were found from approximately 180 million T cells. Study outcomes and limitations: The number of N-insertions in an Asian-associated ancestry cluster was reportedly below the roughly 660-donor mean in a later analysis.

With respect to this clone: Its antigen is currently unknown.

The PCR was carried out with 60 Vbeta primers and 13 Jbeta primers. In the study's own analysis: There were around 80 million unique TCR beta chains by a later count, and around 10 million of them were shared. Only in-frame clones appear in the TCRdb table, and some are missing; sequencing was by immunoSEQ multiplex PCR. V, J and clone size derive from that table, while D and trimming were established from the DNA sequence. Here the sample spans about 70,000 clones, around 86% being singletons. Unrecorded immune exposure was likely among donors, who were nominally healthy when sampled. This sequence originates from a woman between 25 and 40 years old in good health and CMV-seronegative. The sample consisted of PBMCs.

The DNA of the CDR3 is TGCGCCAGCAGCTTGATTGCAGGGGGCGCAGATACGCAGTATTTT. Its translation: CASSLIAGGADTQYF. The chain joins TRBV5-1 to TRBJ2-3, with 8 nucleotides matching TRBD1. This CDR3 region has 15 residues. Germline lookup yields CDR1 SGHRS and CDR2 YFSETQ. Trimming took 1 base from V and 4 from J; bases not matched to a gene: 5.